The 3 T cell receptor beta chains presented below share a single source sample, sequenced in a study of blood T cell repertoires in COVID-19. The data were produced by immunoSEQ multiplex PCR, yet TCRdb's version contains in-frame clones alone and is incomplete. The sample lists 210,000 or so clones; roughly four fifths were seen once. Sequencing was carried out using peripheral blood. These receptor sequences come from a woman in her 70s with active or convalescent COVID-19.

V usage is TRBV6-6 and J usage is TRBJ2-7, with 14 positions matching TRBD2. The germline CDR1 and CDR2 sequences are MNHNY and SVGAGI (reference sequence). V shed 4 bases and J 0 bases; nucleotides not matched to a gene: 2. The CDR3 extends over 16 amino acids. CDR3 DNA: TGTGCCAGCAGTTCAGGACTAGCGGGAGGCTCCTACGAGCAGTACTTC. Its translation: CASSSGLAGGSYEQYF.

The CDR3, as DNA: TGTGCCAGCAGCTCCCTAATAGCGAGCTCCTACAATGAGCAGTTCTTC. Protein sequence: CASSSLIASSYNEQFF. The chain joins TRBV7-9 to TRBJ2-1; D is perhaps TRBD2 (5 bases). V lost 4 bases to trimming and J lost 0 bases, with 13 bases between them. From germline, CDR1 is SEHNR and CDR2 FQNEAQ (reference sequence). CDR3 length: 16 residues. The full variable domain, completed using reference TRBV7-9 and TRBJ2-1, is DTGVSQNPRHKITKRGQNVTFRCDPISEHNRLYWYRQTLGQGPEFLTYFQNEAQLEKSRLLSDRFSAERPKGSFSTLEIQRTEQGDSAMYLCASSSLIASSYNEQFFGPGTRLTVL.

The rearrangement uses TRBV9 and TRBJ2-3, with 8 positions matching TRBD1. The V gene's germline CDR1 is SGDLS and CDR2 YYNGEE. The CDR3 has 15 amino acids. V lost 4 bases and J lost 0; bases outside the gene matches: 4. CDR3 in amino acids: CASSFRTGSTDTQYF. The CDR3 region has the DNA TGTGCCAGCAGCTTTCGGACAGGGAGCACAGATACGCAGTATTTT.